The clone carrying this T cell receptor (beta chain) was seen ten or more times. Its antigen remains unknown. The sample is drawn from a study of T-cell memory formation after mild COVID-19. Study overall: The TCR clusters were mostly specific to one donor.

General study results and limits: Detection of some responders pre-infection suggested pre-existing cross-reactive memory T cells participated. CM and EM subsets held most contracting CD4+ clones; EMRA held CD8+ ones.

TCRdb processed the 5' RACE reads anew with MiXCR; each CDR3 protein has one entry. The data contain under 200,000 distinct CDR3 sequences, under 14% of them seen just once; the ten biggest clones take up 3% to 4%. The sample taken for sequencing was PBMCs or a T cell subset sorted from them (not recorded which). The sequence was collected from a man between 18 and 29 years old who had mild COVID-19 (a few samples of this study predate the infection). Cell type and time point are not known.

CDR3 DNA: TGTGCCACCAGCACCAGCCAAGAGACCCAGTACTTC. Its protein is CATSTSQETQYF. V usage is TRBV15 and J usage is TRBJ2-5; D is unclear. V was shortened by 4 bases and J by 1 base, with 4 bases between the two germline ends. CDR1 is LNHNV, CDR2 YYDKDF, per germline (reference sequence). The CDR3 loop spans 12 amino acids. The variable domain in full, with the rest retrieved from reference TRBV15 and TRBJ2-5, is DAMVIQNPRYQVTQFGKPVTLSCSQTLNHNVMYWYQQKSSQAPKLLFHYYDKDFNNEADTPDNFQSRRPNTSFCFLDIRSPGLGDTAMYLCATSTSQETQYFGPGTRLLVL.